The present T cell receptor (beta chain) was sequenced within a study of spatial heterogeneity in lung cancer. At the level of the study: Unique TCR and UMI combinations averaged more than ten appearances each in raw reads.

Time point in this sample: sample taken at primary tumor resection. A total of some 70 untreated early-stage non-small cell lung cancer patients served as donors. The germline CDR1 and CDR2 sequences are LGHNA and YNFKEQ. This CDR3 contains 16 residues. Every TCR cDNA molecule bore a unique molecular identifier. TCRdb reanalysed the 5' RACE reads using MiXCR and keeps one entry per CDR3 protein. Of some 38,000 distinct CDR3 sequences in the sample, roughly 3% were seen once. This clonotype was counted a few times. The junction and the germline gene differ at one end; a read error may be behind it. This TCR was sampled from a male donor with early-stage non-small cell lung cancer. Sequenced here: normal lung tissue next to the tumor, sampled at surgery. The rearrangement uses TRBV4-2 and TRBJ2-3; D unclear. The CDR3 here is CASSQDLDSSTDTQYF. CDR3 DNA: TGCGCCAGCAGCCAAGATCTAGACTCTAGCACAGATACGCAGTATTTT.